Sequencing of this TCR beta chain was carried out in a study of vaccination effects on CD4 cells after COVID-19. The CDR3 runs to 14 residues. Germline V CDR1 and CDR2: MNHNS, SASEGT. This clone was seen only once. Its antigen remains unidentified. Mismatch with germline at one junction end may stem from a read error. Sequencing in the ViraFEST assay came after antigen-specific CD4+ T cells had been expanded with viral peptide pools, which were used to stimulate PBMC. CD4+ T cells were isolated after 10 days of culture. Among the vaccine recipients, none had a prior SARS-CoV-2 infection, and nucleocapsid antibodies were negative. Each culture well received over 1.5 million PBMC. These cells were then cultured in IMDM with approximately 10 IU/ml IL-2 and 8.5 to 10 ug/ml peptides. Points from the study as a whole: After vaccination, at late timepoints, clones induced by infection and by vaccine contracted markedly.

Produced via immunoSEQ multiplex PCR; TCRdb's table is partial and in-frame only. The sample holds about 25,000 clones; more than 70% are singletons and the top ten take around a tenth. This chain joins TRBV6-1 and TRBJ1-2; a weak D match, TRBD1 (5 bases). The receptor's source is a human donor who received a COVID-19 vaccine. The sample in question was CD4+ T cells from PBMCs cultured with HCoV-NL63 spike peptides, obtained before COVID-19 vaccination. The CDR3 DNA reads TGTGCCAGCAGTAAAGCCGGGGCCTCCTATGGCTACACCTTC. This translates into CASSKAGASYGYTF.